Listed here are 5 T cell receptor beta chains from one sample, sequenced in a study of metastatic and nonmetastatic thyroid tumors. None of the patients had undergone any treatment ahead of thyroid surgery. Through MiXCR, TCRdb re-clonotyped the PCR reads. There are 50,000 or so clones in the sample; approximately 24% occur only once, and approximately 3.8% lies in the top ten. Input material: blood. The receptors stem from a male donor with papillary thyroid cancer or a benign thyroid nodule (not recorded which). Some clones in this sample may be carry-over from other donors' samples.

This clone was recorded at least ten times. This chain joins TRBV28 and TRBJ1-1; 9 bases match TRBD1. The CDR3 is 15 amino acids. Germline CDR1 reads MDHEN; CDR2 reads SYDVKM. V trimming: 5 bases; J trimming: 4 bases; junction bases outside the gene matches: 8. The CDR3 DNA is TGTGCCAGCAGTCACCGGGACAGGGTTTCCACTGAAGCTTTCTTT. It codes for CASSHRDRVSTEAFF.

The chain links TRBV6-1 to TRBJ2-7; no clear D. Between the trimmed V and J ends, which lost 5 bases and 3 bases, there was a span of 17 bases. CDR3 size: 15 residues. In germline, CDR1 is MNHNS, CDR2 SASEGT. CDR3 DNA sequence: TGTGCCAGCAGTCCCCCCGGTAAACTCTTCTACGAGCAGTACTTC. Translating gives CASSPPGKLFYEQYF.

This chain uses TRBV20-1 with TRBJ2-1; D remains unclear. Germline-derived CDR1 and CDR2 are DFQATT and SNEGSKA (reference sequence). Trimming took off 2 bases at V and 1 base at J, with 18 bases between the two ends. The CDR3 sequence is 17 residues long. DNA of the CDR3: TGCAGTGCTAGATTTCCCGGCCGACTCCTATCCTACAATGAGCAGTTCTTC. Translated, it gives CSARFPGRLLSYNEQFF.

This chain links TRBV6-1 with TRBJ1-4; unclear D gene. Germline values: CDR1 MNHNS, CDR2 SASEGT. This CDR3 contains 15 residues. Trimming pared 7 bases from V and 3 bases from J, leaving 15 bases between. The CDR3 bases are TGTGCCAGCATGTCTTGGGGTAGTTCTAATGAAAAACTGTTTTTT. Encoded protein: CASMSWGSSNEKLFF.

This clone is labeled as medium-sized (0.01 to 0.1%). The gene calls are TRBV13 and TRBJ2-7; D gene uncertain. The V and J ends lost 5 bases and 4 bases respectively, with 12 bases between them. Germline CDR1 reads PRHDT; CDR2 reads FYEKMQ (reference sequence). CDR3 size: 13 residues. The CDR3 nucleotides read TGTGCCAGCAGCCCGAAGAACTGGTACGAGCAGTACTTC. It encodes CASSPKNWYEQYF.